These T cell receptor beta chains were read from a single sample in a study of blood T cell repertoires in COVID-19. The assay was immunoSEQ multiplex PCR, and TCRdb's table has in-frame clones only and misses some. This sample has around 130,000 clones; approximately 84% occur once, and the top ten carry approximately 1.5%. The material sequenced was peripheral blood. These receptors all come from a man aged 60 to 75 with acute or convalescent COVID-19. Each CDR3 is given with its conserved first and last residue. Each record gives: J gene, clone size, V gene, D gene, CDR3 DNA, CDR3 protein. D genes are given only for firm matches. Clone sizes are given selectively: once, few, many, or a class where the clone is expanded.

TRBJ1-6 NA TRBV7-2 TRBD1 TGTGCCAGCAGCCGCCCGCAGGGGGCGGGTTCACCCCTCCACTTT CASSRPQGAGSPLHF
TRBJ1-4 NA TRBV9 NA TGTGCCAGCAGCCCCCCAGGGGCCGGTGAAAAACTGTTTTTT CASSPPGAGEKLFF
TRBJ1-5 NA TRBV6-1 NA TGTGCCAGCAGTGACAGGGGACTACGACCCCAGCATTTT CASSDRGLRPQHF
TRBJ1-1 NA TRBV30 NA TGTGCCTGGAGTCTCAGGGGCTACACTGAAGCTTTCTTT CAWSLRGYTEAFF
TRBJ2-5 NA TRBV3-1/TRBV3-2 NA TGTGCCAGCAGCCAAGCAGGGTTTGGGTTACAAGAGACCCAGTACTTC CASSQAGFGLQETQYF
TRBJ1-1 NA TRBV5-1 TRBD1 TGCGCCAGCAGCTTGGGTGACAGGGAGTTGGGTGAAGCTTTCTTT CASSLGDRELGEAFF
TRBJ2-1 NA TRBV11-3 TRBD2 TGTGCCAGCAGACGCAGGGAGAACCTAGCGGATAACAATGAGCAGTTCTTC CASRRRENLADNNEQFF
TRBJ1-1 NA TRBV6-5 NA TGTGCCAGCACCGAAGTCCTACCAGGGACTGAAGCTTTCTTT CASTEVLPGTEAFF
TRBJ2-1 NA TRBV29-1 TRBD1 TGCAGCGTTGCACCAGGGGGTGAGCAGTTCTTC CSVAPGGEQFF
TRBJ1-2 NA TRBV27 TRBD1 TGTGCCAGCAGTGACATCCGGGACAGGGCAAACTATGGCTACACCTTC CASSDIRDRANYGYTF
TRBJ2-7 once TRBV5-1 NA TGCGCCAGCAGCTTGGGGGGCAGGGTGACCCACGAGCAGTACTTC CASSLGGRVTHEQYF
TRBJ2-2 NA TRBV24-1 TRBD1 TGTGCCACCAGTGACCTCAGGACAGGGGCGAGAACCGGGGAGCTGTTTTTT CATSDLRTGARTGELFF
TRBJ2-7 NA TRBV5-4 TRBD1 TGTGCCAGCAGCCAGCGACAGGGAGACTACGAGCAGTACTTC CASSQRQGDYEQYF
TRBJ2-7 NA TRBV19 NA TGTGCCAGTAGTACCACACCAGACTCCTACGAGCAGTACTTC CASSTTPDSYEQYF
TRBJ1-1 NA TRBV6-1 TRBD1 TGTGCCAGCAGTGAAAGATTTGGGACAGACACCACTCGGAACACTGAAGCTTTCTTT CASSERFGTDTTRNTEAFF